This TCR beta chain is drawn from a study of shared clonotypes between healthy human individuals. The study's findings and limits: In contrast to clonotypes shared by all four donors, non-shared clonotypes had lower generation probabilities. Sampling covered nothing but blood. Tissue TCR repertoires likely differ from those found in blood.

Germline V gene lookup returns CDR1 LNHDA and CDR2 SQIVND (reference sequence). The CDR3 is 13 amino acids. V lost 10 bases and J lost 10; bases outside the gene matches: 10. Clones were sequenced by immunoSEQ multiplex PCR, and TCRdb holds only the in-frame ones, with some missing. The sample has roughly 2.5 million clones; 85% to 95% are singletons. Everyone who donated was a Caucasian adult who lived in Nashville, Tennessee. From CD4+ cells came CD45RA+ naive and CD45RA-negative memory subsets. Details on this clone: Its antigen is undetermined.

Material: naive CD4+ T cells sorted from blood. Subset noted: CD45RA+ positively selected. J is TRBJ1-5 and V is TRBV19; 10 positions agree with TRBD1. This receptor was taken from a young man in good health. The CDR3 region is CATMGQGPTPQHF. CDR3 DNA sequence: TGTGCCACTATGGGACAGGGGCCGACACCCCAGCATTTT.